This TCR beta chain is from a study of PD-1 blockade in mismatch repair-deficient tumors. This table comes from immunoSEQ multiplex PCR, and its TCRdb copy is limited to in-frame clones, with some not included. The sample records around 100,000 clones, about 83% being singletons. CDR3 length: 14 amino acids. The ends were cut back, 7 bases at V and 4 bases at J, with 16 bases in the middle. Germline CDR1 is LNHDA and CDR2 is SQIVND (reference sequence). The sequences come from peripheral blood, collected about 60 weeks after starting pembrolizumab. The rearrangement links TRBV19 to TRBJ1-2; D gene uncertain. The source of this sequence is an adult with mismatch repair-deficient cancer. The CDR3 spells CASTHPDRPYGYTF. The CDR3 nucleotides read TGTGCCAGTACCCATCCGGACCGACCCTATGGCTACACCTTC.